These T cell receptor beta chains were read from a single sample in a study of blood T cell repertoires in COVID-19. Sequencing was performed with immunoSEQ multiplex PCR; in TCRdb, only in-frame clones are kept and a portion is missing. The sample contains around 250,000 clones, about 89% of which appear only once. Sequencing was done on a sample of peripheral blood. These receptors all stem from a woman aged 40 to 49 who had recovered from COVID-19. CDR3s include the opening cysteine and the closing phenylalanine or tryptophan. D genes are given only for firm matches. The listing skips clone size in some rows; elsewhere it reads once, few, many or a size class.

V	size	J	D	DNA	CDR3
TRBV10-3	.	TRBJ2-2	TRBD2	TGTGCCATCAGTGACATCCTAGCGGGAGCCCTATCGAACACCGGGGAGCTGTTTTTT	CAISDILAGALSNTGELFF
TRBV28	few	TRBJ2-7	.	TGTGCCAGCACACGACATTACGAGCAGTACTTC	CASTRHYEQYF
TRBV9	.	TRBJ1-2	TRBD1	TGTGCCAGCAGCGCTATGAGACAGGGGCATGGCTACACCTTC	CASSAMRQGHGYTF
TRBV5-3	once	TRBJ2-2	TRBD2	TGTGCCAGAAGCTTGTCGGGACTAGCGGGAGGATTGGGCACCGGGGAGCTGTTTTTT	CARSLSGLAGGLGTGELFF
TRBV30	.	TRBJ1-4	.	TGTGCCTGGACGGGACAAATTAATGAAAAACTGTTTTTT	CAWTGQINEKLFF
TRBV9	.	TRBJ2-7	TRBD2	TGTGCCAGCAGCGTAGGAGGTGGAGCGGGAGGGACCTACGAGCAGTACTTC	CASSVGGGAGGTYEQYF
TRBV5-1	few	TRBJ2-3	TRBD2	TGCGCCAGCAGCCCCAGCGGGACCACAGATACGCAGTATTTT	CASSPSGTTDTQYF
TRBV4-2	once	TRBJ2-3	.	TGTGCCAGCAGCCAAGGGCTAGCCCCAGATACGCAGTATTTT	CASSQGLAPDTQYF
TRBV5-1	.	TRBJ1-2	.	TGCGCCAGCAGCTGGGACTTTAACTATGGCTACACCTTC	CASSWDFNYGYTF
TRBV7-3	.	TRBJ2-1	TRBD2	TGTGCCAGCAGCTTAATTCAGATGGGGAGGGACTACAATGAGCAGTTCTTC	CASSLIQMGRDYNEQFF
TRBV10-3	once	TRBJ1-5	TRBD1	TGTGCCACCAAGACAGGGGGAGGGAGCAATCAGCCCCAGCATTTT	CATKTGGGSNQPQHF
TRBV27	.	TRBJ2-7	TRBD1	TGTGCCAGCAGTTGCCGGGACAGGGACGACTGCGAGCAGTACTTC	CASSCRDRDDCEQYF
TRBV18	.	TRBJ2-7	.	TGTGCCAGCTCACCAGTCGGGGATCCCTCCTACGAGCAGTACTTC	CASSPVGDPSYEQYF
TRBV7-9	once	TRBJ2-3	.	TGTGCCAGCAGCTTAGGCAGGGGAGTAGCAGATACGCAGTATTTT	CASSLGRGVADTQYF
TRBV18	.	TRBJ2-1	.	TGTGCCAGCTCACCACCGTCAACGGGCGGGGAGTTCTTC	CASSPPSTGGEFF
TRBV6-1	.	TRBJ2-7	.	TGTGCCAGCAGTGAAGGACCGAACAGCTCCTACGAGCAGTACTTC	CASSEGPNSSYEQYF
TRBV7-2	.	TRBJ1-5	.	TGTGCCAGCAGCTTTTTTCAGGGTCAGCCCCAGCATTTT	CASSFFQGQPQHF
TRBV12-3/TRBV12-4	.	TRBJ2-1	.	TGTGCCAGCAGTGACTTGTATGAGCAGTTCTTC	CASSDLYEQFF
TRBV3-1/TRBV3-2	.	TRBJ1-2	.	TGTGCCAGCAGCCAAGAAGTAGCGGGGGCGCTTGGCTACACCTTC	CASSQEVAGALGYTF
TRBV7-9	.	TRBJ1-6	.	TGTGCCAGCAGCTCATACCTCGGGACTATCGATTCACCCCTCCACTTT	CASSSYLGTIDSPLHF
TRBV3-1/TRBV3-2	.	TRBJ2-3	.	TGTGCCAGCAGCCGGCTGAGGGGCACAGATACGCAGTATTTT	CASSRLRGTDTQYF
TRBV5-1	.	TRBJ1-2	TRBD1	TGCGCCAGCAGCCAACGGGACAGATCCTATGGCTACACCTTC	CASSQRDRSYGYTF
TRBV27	few	TRBJ2-7	TRBD2	TGTGCCAGCAGCCCGGGGACTAGCGGGGGATACGAGCAGTACTTC	CASSPGTSGGYEQYF
TRBV18	.	TRBJ2-1	TRBD2	TGTGCCAGCTCATCCCCCGAGCGGGAGGGCCTCAATGAGCAGTTCTTC	CASSSPEREGLNEQFF
TRBV12-3/TRBV12-4	.	TRBJ1-3	.	TGTGCCAGCAGTTTAGATATTGGAAACACCATATATTTT	CASSLDIGNTIYF
TRBV15	.	TRBJ2-7	.	TGTGCCACCAGTATCTTTGGGAGCGGAACCTACGAGCAGTACTTC	CATSIFGSGTYEQYF
TRBV6-6	many	TRBJ2-7	.	TGTGCCAGCAGTTACTCGGCAGGATTCACCTACGAGCAGTACTTC	CASSYSAGFTYEQYF
TRBV6-5	once	TRBJ2-1	TRBD2	TGTGCCAGCCGACTAGCGGAATACAATGAGCAGTTCTTC	CASRLAEYNEQFF
TRBV10-3	few	TRBJ2-6	.	TGTGCCATCGGGGGGGCAGGGGCCAACGTCCTGACTTTC	CAIGGAGANVLTF
TRBV2	.	TRBJ1-4	.	TGTGCCAGCAGTGAATTTGTCCGGGGGGAGGAAAAACTGTTTTTT	CASSEFVRGEEKLFF
TRBV5-1	many	TRBJ1-2	.	TGCGCCAGCAATGAAGCGGGGGACGGTGGCTACACCTTC	CASNEAGDGGYTF
TRBV5-8	few	TRBJ2-7	.	TGTGCCAGCAGCTCAGGGACTCTCTACGAGCAGTACTTC	CASSSGTLYEQYF
TRBV11-3	.	TRBJ2-7	TRBD2	TGTGCCAGCAGCTTAACATCTAGCGGATACGGCTACGAGCAGTACTTC	CASSLTSSGYGYEQYF
TRBV2	.	TRBJ2-7	TRBD2	TGTGCCAGCAGGGAACAGCGGGAGGGTTTCTACGAGCAGTACTTC	CASREQREGFYEQYF
TRBV6-6	.	TRBJ2-2	TRBD2	TGTGCCAGCACCCTTCGAAGACTAGCGGGCACTGGGGAGCTGTTTTTT	CASTLRRLAGTGELFF
TRBV28	.	TRBJ2-1	TRBD2	TGTGCCAGCAGACCGAGCGGGATCCTCGGGGATGAGCAGTTCTTC	CASRPSGILGDEQFF
TRBV9	.	TRBJ2-1	.	TGTGCCAGCAGCGCCGGGACTTACTACAATGAGCAGTTCTTC	CASSAGTYYNEQFF
TRBV7-2	.	TRBJ1-1	.	TGTGCCAGCAGCTTACAGGGGTCGATGAACACTGAAGCTTTCTTT	CASSLQGSMNTEAFF
TRBV19	.	TRBJ2-1	TRBD2	TGTGCCAGTAGTATAAAAAAGACCGGGACTAGTCTGAACAGGCAGTTCTTC	CASSIKKTGTSLNRQFF
TRBV3-1/TRBV3-2	few	TRBJ1-5	.	TGTGCCAGCAGCCAAGGGGGCGGTGGTCAGCCCCAGCATTTT	CASSQGGGGQPQHF
TRBV6-5	.	TRBJ2-5	TRBD2	TGTGCCAGCAGTTACTCGCGACTAGCGGCACAAGAGACCCAGTACTTC	CASSYSRLAAQETQYF
TRBV19	.	TRBJ2-1	TRBD2	TGTGCCAGTAGTAATGCCGGGACTAGCGGGAGAGGAAATGAGCAGTTCTTC	CASSNAGTSGRGNEQFF
TRBV19	.	TRBJ2-2	.	TGTGCCAGTAGATGGCAGGAAACGGAGGCCGGGGAGCTGTTTTTT	CASRWQETEAGELFF
TRBV5-1	.	TRBJ2-1	TRBD2	TGCGCCAGCAGCTTGGCGCCTAGCGGTACTCGTGGGCAGTTCTTC	CASSLAPSGTRGQFF
TRBV10-3	.	TRBJ1-6	.	TGTGCCATCAGTGTTGAGTACGGTAATTCACCCCTCCACTTT	CAISVEYGNSPLHF
TRBV4-1	.	TRBJ2-5	TRBD1	TGCGCCAGCAGCCAAGATTCAGGGGGCGCAAGGACCCAGTACTTC	CASSQDSGGARTQYF
TRBV29-1	.	TRBJ2-3	.	TGCAGCGTTGAAGGTCTGCGGAGCACAGATACGCAGTATTTT	CSVEGLRSTDTQYF
TRBV2	.	TRBJ1-1	.	TGTGCCAGCAGAAGGACAGAGAACACTGAAGCTTTCTTT	CASRRTENTEAFF
TRBV12-5	.	TRBJ2-7	.	TGTGCTAGTGCTTTGACAGTAACCTACGAGCAGTACTTC	CASALTVTYEQYF
TRBV14	.	TRBJ2-5	TRBD2	TGTGCCAGCAGCCAACGCGGGGGGGAAGAGACCCAGTACTTC	CASSQRGGEETQYF
TRBV6-5	.	TRBJ2-1	TRBD2	TGTGCCAGCAGCGAGGTTAGCGGGAGAGGGGATGAGCAGTTCTTC	CASSEVSGRGDEQFF
TRBV5-1	.	TRBJ2-1	TRBD2	TGCGCCAGCAGCTTGGGACTAGCGGGATACAATGAGCAGTTCTTC	CASSLGLAGYNEQFF
TRBV27	few	TRBJ2-7	TRBD2	TGTGCCAGCAGTTTTTCTAGCGGGAGGCAATACGAGCAGTACTTC	CASSFSSGRQYEQYF